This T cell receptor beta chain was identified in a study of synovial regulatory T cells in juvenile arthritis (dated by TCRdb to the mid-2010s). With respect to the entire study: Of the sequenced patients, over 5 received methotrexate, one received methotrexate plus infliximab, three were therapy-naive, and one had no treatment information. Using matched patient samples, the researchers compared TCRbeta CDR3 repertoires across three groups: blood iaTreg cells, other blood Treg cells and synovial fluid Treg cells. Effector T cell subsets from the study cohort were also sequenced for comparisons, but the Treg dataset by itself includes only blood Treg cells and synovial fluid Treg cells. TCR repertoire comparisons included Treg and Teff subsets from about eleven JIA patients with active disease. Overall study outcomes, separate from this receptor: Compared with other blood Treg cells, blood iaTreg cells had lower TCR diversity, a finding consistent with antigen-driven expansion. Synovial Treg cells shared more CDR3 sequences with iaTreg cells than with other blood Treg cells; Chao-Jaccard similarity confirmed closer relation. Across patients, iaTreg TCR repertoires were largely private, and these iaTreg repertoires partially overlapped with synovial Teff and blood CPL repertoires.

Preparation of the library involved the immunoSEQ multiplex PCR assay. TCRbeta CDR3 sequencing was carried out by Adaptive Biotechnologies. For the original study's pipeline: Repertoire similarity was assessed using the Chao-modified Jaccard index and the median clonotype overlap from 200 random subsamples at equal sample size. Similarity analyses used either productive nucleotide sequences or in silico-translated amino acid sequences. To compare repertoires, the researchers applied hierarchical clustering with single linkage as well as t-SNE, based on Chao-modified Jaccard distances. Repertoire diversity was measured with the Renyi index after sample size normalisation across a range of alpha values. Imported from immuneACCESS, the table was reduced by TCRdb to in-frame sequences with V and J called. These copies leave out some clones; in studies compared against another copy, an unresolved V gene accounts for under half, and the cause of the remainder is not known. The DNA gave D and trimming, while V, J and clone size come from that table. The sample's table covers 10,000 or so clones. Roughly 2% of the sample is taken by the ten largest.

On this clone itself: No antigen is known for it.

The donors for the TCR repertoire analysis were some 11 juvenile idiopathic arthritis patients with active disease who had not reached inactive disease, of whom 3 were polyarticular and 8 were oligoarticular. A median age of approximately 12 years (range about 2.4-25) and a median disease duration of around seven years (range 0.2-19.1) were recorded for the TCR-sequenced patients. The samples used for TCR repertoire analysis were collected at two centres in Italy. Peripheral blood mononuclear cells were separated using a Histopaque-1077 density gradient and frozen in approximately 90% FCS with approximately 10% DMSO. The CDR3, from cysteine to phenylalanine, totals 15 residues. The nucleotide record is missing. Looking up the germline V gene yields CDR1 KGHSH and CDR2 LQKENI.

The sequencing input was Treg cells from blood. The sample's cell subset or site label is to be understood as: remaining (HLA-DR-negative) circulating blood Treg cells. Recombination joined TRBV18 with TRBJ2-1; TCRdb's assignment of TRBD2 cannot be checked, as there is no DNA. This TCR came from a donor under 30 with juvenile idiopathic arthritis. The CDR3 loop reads CASSPEGLAGAEQFF.